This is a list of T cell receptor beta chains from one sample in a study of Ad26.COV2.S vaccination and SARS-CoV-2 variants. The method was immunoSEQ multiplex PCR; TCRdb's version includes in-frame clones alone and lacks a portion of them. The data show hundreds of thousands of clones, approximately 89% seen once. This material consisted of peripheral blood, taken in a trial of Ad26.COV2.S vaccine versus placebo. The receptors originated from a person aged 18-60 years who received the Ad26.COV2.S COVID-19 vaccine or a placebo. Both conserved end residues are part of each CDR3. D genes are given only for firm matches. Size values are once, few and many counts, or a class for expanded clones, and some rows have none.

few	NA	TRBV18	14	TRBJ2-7	CASSPPWQGDEQYF	TGTGCCAGCTCACCACCATGGCAGGGCGACGAGCAGTACTTC
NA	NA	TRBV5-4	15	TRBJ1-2	CASSLEPGPIHGYTF	TGTGCCAGCAGCTTGGAACCGGGCCCGATACATGGCTACACCTTC
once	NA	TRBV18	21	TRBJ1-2	CASSPNSVVAGTQIENYGYTF	TGTGCCAGCTCACCGAATTCAGTCGTTGCCGGGACACAGATAGAAAACTATGGCTACACCTTC
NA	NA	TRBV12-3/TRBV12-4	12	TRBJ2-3	CASSLGGEAVSF	TGTGCCAGCAGTTTAGGGGGTGAGGCAGTAAGTTTT
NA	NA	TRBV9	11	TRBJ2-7	CASSEGTEQYF	TGTGCCAGCAGCGAAGGGACCGAGCAGTACTTC
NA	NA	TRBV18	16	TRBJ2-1	CASSFVATLPGNEQFF	TGTGCCAGCTCGTTCGTCGCTACCCTCCCCGGCAATGAGCAGTTCTTC
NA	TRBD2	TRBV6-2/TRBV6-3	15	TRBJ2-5	CASSPPGTKQETQYF	TGTGCCAGCAGTCCGCCCGGGACTAAGCAAGAGACCCAGTACTTC
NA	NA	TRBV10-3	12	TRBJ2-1	CAISESGNEQFF	TGTGCCATCAGTGAGTCGGGGAATGAGCAGTTCTTC
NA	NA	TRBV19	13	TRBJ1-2	CASSIPELYGYTF	TGTGCCAGTAGTATTCCAGAGCTCTATGGCTACACCTTC
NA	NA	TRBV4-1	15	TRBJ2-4	CASSQVIRQKNIQYF	TGCGCCAGCAGCCAAGTTATCCGACAGAAAAACATTCAGTACTTC
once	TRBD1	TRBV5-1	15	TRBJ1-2	CASSGLGQGSYGYTF	TGCGCCAGCAGCGGACTGGGACAGGGGTCATATGGCTACACCTTC
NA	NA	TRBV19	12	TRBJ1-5	CASSSSSLAQHF	TGTGCCAGTAGTAGTAGTTCTTTGGCCCAGCATTTT
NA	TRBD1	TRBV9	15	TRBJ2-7	CASSPRQGLSYEQYF	TGTGCCAGCAGCCCGAGACAGGGCCTCTCCTACGAGCAGTACTTC
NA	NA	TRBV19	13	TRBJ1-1	CASTAGAATEAFF	TGTGCCAGCACTGCAGGGGCCGCCACTGAAGCTTTCTTT
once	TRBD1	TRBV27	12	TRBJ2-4	CASSPQPGQPYF	TGTGCCAGCAGTCCCCAACCGGGACAGCCCTACTTC
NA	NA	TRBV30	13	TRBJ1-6	CAWQALRDSPLHF	TGTGCCTGGCAGGCTTTACGGGATTCACCCCTCCACTTT
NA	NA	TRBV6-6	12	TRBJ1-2	CASSYGDGPPAF	TGTGCCAGCAGTTACGGAGACGGCCCCCCGGCCTTC
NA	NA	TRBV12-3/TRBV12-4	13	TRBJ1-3	CASCWTSGNTIYF	TGTGCCAGCTGTTGGACCTCTGGAAACACCATATATTTT
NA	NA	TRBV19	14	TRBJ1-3	CATASGTTGNTIYF	TGTGCCACCGCGTCCGGGACTACTGGAAACACCATATATTTT
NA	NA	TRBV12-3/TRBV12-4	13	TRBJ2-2	CASSPTVAGELFF	TGTGCCAGCAGTCCCACCGTCGCCGGGGAGCTGTTTTTT
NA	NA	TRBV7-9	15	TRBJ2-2	CASSLLGAATGELFF	TGTGCCAGCAGCTTATTGGGGGCGGCCACCGGGGAGCTGTTTTTT
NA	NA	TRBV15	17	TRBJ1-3	CATSRDQQGFSGNTIYF	TGTGCCACCAGCAGAGACCAACAGGGTTTCTCTGGAAACACCATATATTTT
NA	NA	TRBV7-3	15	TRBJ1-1	CASSRYGGLNTEAFF	TGTGCCAGCAGCCGTTATGGAGGGCTAAACACTGAAGCTTTCTTT
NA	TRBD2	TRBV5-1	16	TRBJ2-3	CASSLRAGGRPDTQYF	TGCGCCAGCAGCTTAAGGGCGGGGGGGCGCCCAGATACGCAGTATTTT
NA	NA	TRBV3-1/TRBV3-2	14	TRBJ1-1	CASSQQGGSAEAFF	TGTGCCAGCAGCCAACAGGGTGGCTCGGCTGAAGCTTTCTTT
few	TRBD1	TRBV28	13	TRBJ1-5	CASITGGGEPQHF	TGTGCCAGTATAACAGGGGGCGGAGAGCCCCAGCATTTT
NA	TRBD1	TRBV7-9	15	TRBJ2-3	CASSLDRDYTDTQYF	TGTGCCAGCAGCTTGGACAGGGATTACACAGATACGCAGTATTTT
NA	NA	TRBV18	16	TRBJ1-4	CASSPLGGPENEKLFF	TGTGCCAGCTCACCACTTGGGGGGCCTGAAAATGAAAAACTGTTTTTT
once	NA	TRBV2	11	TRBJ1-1	CASRVQGEAFF	TGTGCCAGCAGAGTGCAGGGTGAAGCTTTCTTT
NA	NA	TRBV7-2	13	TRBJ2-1	CASSTSRGNEQFF	TGTGCCAGCAGCACCTCTAGGGGCAATGAGCAGTTCTTC
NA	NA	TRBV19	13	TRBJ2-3	CASSMRGTDTQYF	TGTGCCAGTAGTATGCGCGGAACAGATACGCAGTATTTT
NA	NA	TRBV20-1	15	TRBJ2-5	CSANDGRGGQETQYF	TGCAGTGCTAATGATGGTAGGGGGGGTCAAGAGACCCAGTACTTC